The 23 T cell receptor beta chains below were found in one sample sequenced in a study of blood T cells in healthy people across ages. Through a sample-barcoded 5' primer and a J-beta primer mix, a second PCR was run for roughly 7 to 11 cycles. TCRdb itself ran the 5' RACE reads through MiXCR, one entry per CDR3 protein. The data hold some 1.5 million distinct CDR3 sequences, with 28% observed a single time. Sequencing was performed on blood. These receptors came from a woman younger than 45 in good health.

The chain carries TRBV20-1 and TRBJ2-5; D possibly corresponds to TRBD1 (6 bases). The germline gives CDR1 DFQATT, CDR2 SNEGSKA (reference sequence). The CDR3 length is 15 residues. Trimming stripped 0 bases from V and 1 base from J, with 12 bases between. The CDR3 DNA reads TGCAGTGCTAGAGATTCCGGACAGACCCAAGAGACCCAGTACTTC. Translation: CSARDSGQTQETQYF.

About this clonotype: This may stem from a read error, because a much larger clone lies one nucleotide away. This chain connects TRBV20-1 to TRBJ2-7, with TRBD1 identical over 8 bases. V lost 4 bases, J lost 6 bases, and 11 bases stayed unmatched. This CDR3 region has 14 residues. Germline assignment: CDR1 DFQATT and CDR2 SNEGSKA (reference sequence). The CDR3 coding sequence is TGCAGTGCTAAGGGTTCAGGGGGCGTCGGCGAGCAGTACTTC. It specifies CSAKGSGGVGEQYF.

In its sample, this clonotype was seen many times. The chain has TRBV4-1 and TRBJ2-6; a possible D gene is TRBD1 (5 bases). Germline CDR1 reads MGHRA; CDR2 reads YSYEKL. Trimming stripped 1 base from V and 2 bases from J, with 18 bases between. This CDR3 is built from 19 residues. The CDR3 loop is CASSQVSARVVAGANVLTF. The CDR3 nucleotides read TGCGCCAGCAGCCAAGTTTCGGCCAGGGTGGTAGCTGGGGCCAACGTCCTGACTTTC.

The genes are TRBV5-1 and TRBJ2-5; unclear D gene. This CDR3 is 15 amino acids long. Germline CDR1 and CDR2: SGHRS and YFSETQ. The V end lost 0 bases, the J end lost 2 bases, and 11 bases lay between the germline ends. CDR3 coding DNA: TGCGCCAGCAGCTTGGCCGCTGAGGCGCAAGAGACCCAGTACTTC. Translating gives CASSLAAEAQETQYF.

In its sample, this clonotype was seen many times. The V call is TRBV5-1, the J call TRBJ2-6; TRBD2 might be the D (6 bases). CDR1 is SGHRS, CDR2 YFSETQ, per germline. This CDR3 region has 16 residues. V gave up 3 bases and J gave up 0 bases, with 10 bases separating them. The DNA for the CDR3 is TGCGCCAGCAGCTCAGGCGGGGACTCTGGGGCCAACGTCCTGACTTTC. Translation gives CASSSGGDSGANVLTF.

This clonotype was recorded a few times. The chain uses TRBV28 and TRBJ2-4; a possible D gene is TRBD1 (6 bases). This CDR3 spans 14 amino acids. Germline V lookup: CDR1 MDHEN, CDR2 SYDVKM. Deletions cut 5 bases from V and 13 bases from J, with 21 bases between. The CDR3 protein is CASSPGTPGKVQYF. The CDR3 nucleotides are TGTGCCAGCAGTCCCGGGACACCGGGAAAGGTGCAGTACTTC. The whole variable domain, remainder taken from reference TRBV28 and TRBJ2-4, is DVKVTQSSRYLVKRTGEKVFLECVQDMDHENMFWYRQDPGLGLRLIYFSYDVKMKEKGDIPEGYSVSREKKERFSLILESASTNQTSMYLCASSPGTPGKVQYFGAGTRLSVL.

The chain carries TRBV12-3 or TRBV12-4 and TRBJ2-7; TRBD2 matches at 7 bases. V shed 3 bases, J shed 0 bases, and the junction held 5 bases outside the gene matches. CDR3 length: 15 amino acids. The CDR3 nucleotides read TGTGCCAGCAGTTTTGCCGGGGGGAACTCCTACGAGCAGTACTTC. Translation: CASSFAGGNSYEQYF.

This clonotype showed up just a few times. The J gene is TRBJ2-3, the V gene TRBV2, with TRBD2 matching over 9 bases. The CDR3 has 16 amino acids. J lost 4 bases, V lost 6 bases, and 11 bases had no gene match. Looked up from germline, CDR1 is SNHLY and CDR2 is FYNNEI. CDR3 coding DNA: TGTGCCAGCAGCTTGGTGGCGCGGGGGGGATCAGATACGCAGTATTTT. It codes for CASSLVARGGSDTQYF.

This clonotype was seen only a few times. CDR3 DNA: TGTGCCAGCAGCTTGGCCGGGGCCTTAACCAAAAACATTCAGTACTTC. As protein: CASSLAGALTKNIQYF. V and J are TRBV5-6 and TRBJ2-4; the D call may be TRBD1 or TRBD2 (5 bases each). The V and J ends lost 0 bases and 2 bases respectively, with 12 bases between them. The CDR3 sequence is 16 residues long. CDR1 is SGHDT and CDR2 is YYEEEE in the germline V gene.

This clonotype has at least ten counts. This chain's CDR3 is CSAPARVPSGETQYF. CDR3 DNA: TGCAGTGCTCCTGCCCGGGTCCCATCCGGAGAGACCCAGTACTTC. The V and J genes are TRBV20-1 and TRBJ2-5; unclear D gene. CDR3 length: 15 amino acids. Germline loops: CDR1 DFQATT, CDR2 SNEGSKA (reference sequence). Trimming shortened V by 5 bases and J by 4 bases, and 20 bases separated the two germline ends.

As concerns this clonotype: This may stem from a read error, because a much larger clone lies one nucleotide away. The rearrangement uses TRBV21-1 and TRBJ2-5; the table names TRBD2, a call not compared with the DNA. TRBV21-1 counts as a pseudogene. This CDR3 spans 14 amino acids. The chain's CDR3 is CASSREVGTYERYF. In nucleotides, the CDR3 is TGTGCCAGCAGCAGGGAGGTTGGAACCTACGAGCGGTACTTC.

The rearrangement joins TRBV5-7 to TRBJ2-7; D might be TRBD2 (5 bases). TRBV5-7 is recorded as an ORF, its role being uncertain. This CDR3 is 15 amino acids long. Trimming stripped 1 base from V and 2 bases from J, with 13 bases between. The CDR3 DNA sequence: TGTGCCAGCAGCTTGAGGTGGCGGGCCACCTACGAGCAGTACTTC. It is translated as CASSLRWRATYEQYF.

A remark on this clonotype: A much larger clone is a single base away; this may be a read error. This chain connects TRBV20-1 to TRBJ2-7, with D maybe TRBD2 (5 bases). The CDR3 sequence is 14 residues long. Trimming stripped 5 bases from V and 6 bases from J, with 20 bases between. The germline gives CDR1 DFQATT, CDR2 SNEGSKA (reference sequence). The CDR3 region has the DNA TGCAGTGCTGGCCTACGGGGTAGAAGTAGCGAGCAGTACTTC. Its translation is CSAGLRGRSSEQYF.

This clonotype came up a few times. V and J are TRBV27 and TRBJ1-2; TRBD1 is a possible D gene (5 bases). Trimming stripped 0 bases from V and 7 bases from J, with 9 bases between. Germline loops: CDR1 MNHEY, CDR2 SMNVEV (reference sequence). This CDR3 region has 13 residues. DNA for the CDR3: TGTGCCAGCAGTTTATCCAGGGCGGGTGGCTACACCTTC. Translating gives CASSLSRAGGYTF.

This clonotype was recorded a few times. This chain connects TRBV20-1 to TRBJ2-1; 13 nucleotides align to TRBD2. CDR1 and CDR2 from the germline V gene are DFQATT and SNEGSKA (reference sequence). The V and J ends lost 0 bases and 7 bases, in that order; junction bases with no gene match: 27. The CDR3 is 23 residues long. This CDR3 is CSAREGTGDSGTSGTNSPNEQFF. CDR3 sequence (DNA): TGCAGTGCTAGAGAGGGGACAGGGGACTCCGGGACTAGCGGGACTAATTCGCCGAATGAGCAGTTCTTC.

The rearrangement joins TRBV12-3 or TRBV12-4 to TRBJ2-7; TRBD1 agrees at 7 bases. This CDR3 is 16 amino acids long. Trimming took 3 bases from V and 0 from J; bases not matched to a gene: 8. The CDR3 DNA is TGTGCCAGCAGTTTGGGGGACAGAGAAAGCTCCTACGAGCAGTACTTC. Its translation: CASSLGDRESSYEQYF.

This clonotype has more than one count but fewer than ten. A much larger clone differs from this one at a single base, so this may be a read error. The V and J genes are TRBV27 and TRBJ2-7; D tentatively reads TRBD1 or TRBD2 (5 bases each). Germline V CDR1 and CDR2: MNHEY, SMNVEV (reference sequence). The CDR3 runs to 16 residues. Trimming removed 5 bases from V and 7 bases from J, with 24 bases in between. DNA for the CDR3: TGTGCCAGCAGTCGGTGGGGGTCCGCCGGTTTGGGGGAGCAGTACTTC. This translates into CASSRWGSAGLGEQYF.

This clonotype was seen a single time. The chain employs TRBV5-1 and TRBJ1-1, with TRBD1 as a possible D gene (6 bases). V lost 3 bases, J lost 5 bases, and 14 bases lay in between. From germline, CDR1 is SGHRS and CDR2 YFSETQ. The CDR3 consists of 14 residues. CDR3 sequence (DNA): TGCGCCAGCAGCTCGGGCAGGGGTGGGACTGAAGCTTTCTTT. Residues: CASSSGRGGTEAFF.

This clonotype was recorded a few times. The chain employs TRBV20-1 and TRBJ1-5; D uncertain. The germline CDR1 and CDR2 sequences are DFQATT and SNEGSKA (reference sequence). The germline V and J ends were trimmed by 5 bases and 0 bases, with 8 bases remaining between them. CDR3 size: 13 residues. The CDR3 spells CSALSYSNQPQHF. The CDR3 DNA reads TGCAGTGCTCTATCCTATAGCAATCAGCCCCAGCATTTT.

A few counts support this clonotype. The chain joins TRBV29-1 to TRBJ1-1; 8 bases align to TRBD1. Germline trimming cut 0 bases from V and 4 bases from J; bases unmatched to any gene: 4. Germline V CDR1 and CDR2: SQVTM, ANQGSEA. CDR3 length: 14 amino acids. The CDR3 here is CSVEDQQGGTEAFF. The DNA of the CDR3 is TGCAGCGTTGAAGATCAACAGGGGGGCACTGAAGCTTTCTTT.

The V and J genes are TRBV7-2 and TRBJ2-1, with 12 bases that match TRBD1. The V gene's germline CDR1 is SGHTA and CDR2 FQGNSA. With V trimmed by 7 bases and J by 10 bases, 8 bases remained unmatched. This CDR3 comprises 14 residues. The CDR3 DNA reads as TGTGCCAGCAACGCGGGACAGGGGGCTGGAGAGCAGTTCTTC. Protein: CASNAGQGAGEQFF.

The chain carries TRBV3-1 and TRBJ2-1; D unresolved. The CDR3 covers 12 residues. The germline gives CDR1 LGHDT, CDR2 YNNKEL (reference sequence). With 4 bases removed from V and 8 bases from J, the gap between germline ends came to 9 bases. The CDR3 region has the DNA TGTGCCAGCAGCCGACTCTCGGATGAGCAGTTCTTC. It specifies CASSRLSDEQFF.

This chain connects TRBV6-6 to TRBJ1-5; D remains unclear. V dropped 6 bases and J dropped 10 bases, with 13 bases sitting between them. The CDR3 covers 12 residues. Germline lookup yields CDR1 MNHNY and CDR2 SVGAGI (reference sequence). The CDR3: CASSPTGSPQHF. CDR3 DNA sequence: TGTGCCAGCAGCCCGACTGGTAGTCCCCAGCATTTT.